Below, 4 T cell receptor beta chains from the same sample are listed, as sequenced in a study of Siglec-9 on CD8 T cells in melanoma (dated by TCRdb to the late 2010s). The library was built by means of the immunoSEQ multiplex PCR assay. TCRdb holds this immuneACCESS table with in-frame rearrangements only. Some clones are missing; in checked studies, unresolved V genes explain under half, and the rest has no known cause. Here the sample has some 27,000 clones; 80% occur a single time. The ten largest clones add up to under 6.5% of the sample. The sequenced sample consisted of Siglec-9- CD8+ T cells sorted from blood. According to the study, the label for this sample's cell subset or site signals: CD8 T cells lacking Siglec-9. These receptors all come from a human donor in good health.

This chain connects TRBV30 to TRBJ1-2; 10 bases match TRBD1. CDR1 is GTSNPN and CDR2 is SVGIG in the germline V gene (reference sequence). The J segment lost 4 bases and the V segment lost 2 bases, leaving 13 bases of the junction unmatched. This CDR3 has 17 amino acids. The CDR3 sequence: CAWSLPGQGIVGYGYTF. As DNA, the CDR3 is TGTGCCTGGAGTCTACCGGGACAGGGGATCGTAGGCTATGGCTACACCTTC.

The chain combines TRBV5-4 with TRBJ2-2; D gene unclear. Per the germline V gene, CDR1 is SGHNT and CDR2 is YYREEE (reference sequence). The CDR3 spans 17 residues. Trimming cost V 4 bases and J 0 bases, with 16 bases left between them. CDR3 sequence: CASSPRPEPPNTGELFF. The CDR3 DNA reads TGTGCCAGCAGCCCGCGGCCAGAGCCCCCGAACACCGGGGAGCTGTTTTTT.

The V call is TRBV2, the J call TRBJ2-3; D gene uncertain. CDR1 is SNHLY, CDR2 FYNNEI, per germline. V was shortened by 8 bases and J by 2 bases, with 8 bases between the two germline ends. The CDR3 contains 12 residues. CDR3: CASGFYTDTQYF. The CDR3, as DNA: TGTGCCAGCGGATTCTACACAGATACGCAGTATTTT.

Concerning this clone itself: A read error is the likely source, as a far larger clone sits one nucleotide away. The gene calls are TRBV30 and TRBJ2-6; D possibly uses TRBD1 or TRBD2 (5 bases each). The germline CDR1 and CDR2 sequences are GTSNPN and SVGIG (reference sequence). The CDR3 is 14 amino acids. Trimming stripped 3 bases from V and 3 bases from J, with 9 bases between. Here the CDR3 reads CAWRRGVGANVLTF. CDR3 bases: TGTGCCTGGAGGCGAGGGGTTGGGGCCAACGTCCTGACTTTC.